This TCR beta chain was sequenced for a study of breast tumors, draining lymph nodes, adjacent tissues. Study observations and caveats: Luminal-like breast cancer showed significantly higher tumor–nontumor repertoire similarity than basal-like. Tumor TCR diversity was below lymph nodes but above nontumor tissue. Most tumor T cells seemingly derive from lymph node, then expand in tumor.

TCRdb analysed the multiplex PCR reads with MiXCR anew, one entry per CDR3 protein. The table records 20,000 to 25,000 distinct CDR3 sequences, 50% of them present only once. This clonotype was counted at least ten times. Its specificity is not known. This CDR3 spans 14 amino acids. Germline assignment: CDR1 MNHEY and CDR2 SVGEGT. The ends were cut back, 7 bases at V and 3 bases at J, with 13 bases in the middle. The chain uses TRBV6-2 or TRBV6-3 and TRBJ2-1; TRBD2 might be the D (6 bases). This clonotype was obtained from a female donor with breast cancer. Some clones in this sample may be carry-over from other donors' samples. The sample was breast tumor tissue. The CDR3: CASTPGEVYNEQFF. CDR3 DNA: TGTGCCAGCACTCCCGGGGAGGTCTACAATGAGCAGTTCTTC.